This T cell receptor beta chain is from a study of long-term antiretroviral therapy in people with HIV. HIV-positive participants all received treatment in the United States. This clone was seen only a few times. What it recognizes is unknown. Whole-study results and caveats: Researchers lacked any data on ART adherence, viral resistance or therapy changes. Possibly under older ART regimens, blood was drawn between the mid-2000s and the late 2010s. Within the repertoire, clones expanded before ART were dominant at all time points.

An immunoSEQ assay, version v3.0, was performed at survey level. Repertoires were generated with immunoSEQ multiplex PCR, while TCRdb's copy carries only in-frame clones and drops some. The table includes 20,000 to 25,000 clones, approximately 82% detected once. Trimming stripped 3 bases from V and 10 bases from J, with 13 bases between. Germline V gives CDR1 SGHRS, CDR2 YFSETQ. The CDR3 extends over 12 amino acids. The gene calls are TRBV5-1 and TRBJ1-1; D gene unclear. The source material was unsorted PBMCs, sampled 0.5 years after starting antiretroviral therapy. The TCR comes from a man aged 18-30 years with HIV. DNA for the CDR3: TGCGCCAGCAGCTATGACACCGGGCCAGCTTTCTTT. Translating it yields CASSYDTGPAFF.